This is a list of T cell receptor beta chains from one sample in a study of blood T cell repertoires in COVID-19. Assay used: immunoSEQ multiplex PCR; TCRdb lists only in-frame clones, some missing. The sample has 200,000 to 300,000 clones, around 87% seen once. The source material was peripheral blood. These receptors were obtained from a woman in her 50s with acute or convalescent COVID-19. Both conserved end residues are part of each CDR3. D genes are given only for firm matches. Rows may omit the clone size; those that give it use once, few, many or a size class.

>TRBD1|TRBV19|TRBJ1-4|.
CASSHRGPNEKLFF
TGTGCCAGTAGCCACAGGGGGCCTAATGAAAAACTGTTTTTT
>TRBD1|TRBV6-1|TRBJ1-1|.
CASSVTPLQGGPEAFF
TGTGCCAGCAGTGTCACCCCCTTACAGGGGGGTCCTGAAGCTTTCTTT
>TRBD2|TRBV9|TRBJ2-5|.
CASSRTSGSLETQYF
TGTGCCAGCAGCCGGACTAGCGGGAGCTTGGAGACCCAGTACTTC
>TRBD1|TRBV5-6|TRBJ1-6|.
CASSWDRNSPLHF
TGTGCCAGCAGCTGGGACAGAAATTCACCCCTCCACTTT
>TRBD1|TRBV5-1|TRBJ2-7|.
CASSLGTGESYEQYF
TGCGCCAGCAGCTTGGGGACAGGTGAGTCCTACGAGCAGTACTTC
>TRBD1|TRBV12-3/TRBV12-4|TRBJ1-2|once
CASRRTGDYGYTF
TGTGCCAGCAGAAGGACAGGGGACTATGGCTACACCTTC
>TRBD2|TRBV7-2|TRBJ2-5|.
CASSLQPLAVGSKETQYF
TGTGCCAGCAGCTTACAACCTCTAGCGGTGGGATCAAAAGAGACCCAGTACTTC
>.|TRBV28|TRBJ1-1|once
CASRPGSVPEAFF
TGTGCCAGCAGGCCGGGAAGCGTCCCTGAAGCTTTCTTT
>.|TRBV27|TRBJ2-1|.
CASSLIRGTEQFF
TGTGCCAGCAGTTTAATCCGGGGGACTGAGCAGTTCTTC
>.|TRBV4-1|TRBJ2-3|.
CASSQVGALPYF
TGCGCCAGCAGCCAGGTGGGAGCCCTGCCGTATTTT
>.|TRBV14|TRBJ1-1|.
CASSHLSGGAWTEAFF
TGTGCCAGCAGCCACCTCTCCGGGGGGGCATGGACTGAAGCTTTCTTT
>TRBD1|TRBV6-6|TRBJ1-2|once
CASSFRQGSNYGYTF
TGTGCCAGCAGTTTCCGACAGGGAAGTAACTATGGCTACACCTTC
>TRBD2|TRBV20-1|TRBJ2-3|.
CSASGLGGSSDTQYF
TGCAGTGCTAGTGGTTTGGGCGGGAGCTCAGATACGCAGTATTTT
>.|TRBV9|TRBJ1-3|once
CASSPASSGNTIYF
TGTGCCAGCAGCCCGGCTAGCTCTGGAAACACCATATATTTT
>.|TRBV30|TRBJ1-2|.
CAWSTTGYGYTF
TGTGCCTGGAGTACGACGGGTTATGGCTACACCTTC
>.|TRBV9|TRBJ1-2|.
CASSVGTGSGYGYTF
TGTGCCAGCAGCGTAGGAACCGGGTCGGGGTATGGCTACACCTTC
>.|TRBV5-1|TRBJ2-1|.
CASSLANEQFF
TGCGCCAGCAGCTTGGCGAATGAGCAGTTCTTC
>TRBD1|TRBV30|TRBJ1-4|.
CAREENRGEKLFF
TGTGCCCGAGAGGAAAACAGGGGTGAAAAACTGTTTTTT
>.|TRBV2|TRBJ1-5|.
CASSEEGKAPQHF
TGTGCCAGCAGTGAGGAGGGGAAGGCGCCCCAGCATTTT
>TRBD1|TRBV2|TRBJ2-3|.
CASSPGTGSTDTQYF
TGTGCCAGCTCGCCCGGGACAGGGAGCACAGATACGCAGTATTTT
>TRBD1|TRBV5-1|TRBJ2-5|.
CASSFAGTAQETQYF
TGCGCCAGCAGCTTTGCCGGGACAGCGCAAGAGACCCAGTACTTC
>.|TRBV28|TRBJ2-4|.
CASSLDRGNIQYF
TGTGCCAGCAGTTTAGACAGAGGAAACATTCAGTACTTC
>TRBD2|TRBV29-1|TRBJ2-1|.
CSAWGTSSYNEQFF
TGCAGCGCATGGGGGACTAGCTCCTACAATGAGCAGTTCTTC
>TRBD1|TRBV9|TRBJ2-1|once
CAGGQVGEQFF
TGTGCCGGGGGACAGGTCGGTGAGCAGTTCTTC
>TRBD1|TRBV6-1|TRBJ1-2|.
CASSADASDRIYGYTF
TGTGCCAGCAGTGCCGATGCTTCGGACAGGATCTATGGCTACACCTTC
>.|TRBV5-1|TRBJ1-4|.
CASSSTGTSNEKLFF
TGCGCCAGCAGCTCTACCGGGACAAGCAATGAAAAACTGTTTTTT
>.|TRBV19|TRBJ1-1|.
CASSIAGTPSEAFF
TGTGCCAGTAGTATCGCCGGGACACCGAGTGAAGCTTTCTTT
>.|TRBV5-1|TRBJ1-1|.
CASSDSPPTEAFF
TGCGCCAGCAGTGACAGCCCTCCTACTGAAGCTTTCTTT
>TRBD2|TRBV19|TRBJ2-1|.
CASIPGGSYNEQFF
TGTGCCAGTATTCCGGGGGGCTCCTACAATGAGCAGTTCTTC
>TRBD1|TRBV9|TRBJ2-7|.
CASSVVGTGSNEQYF
TGTGCCAGCAGCGTAGTGGGGACAGGTTCTAACGAGCAGTACTTC
>.|TRBV6-2/TRBV6-3|TRBJ1-5|.
CASSYDQGMGQPQHF
TGTGCCAGCAGTTACGATCAGGGGATGGGTCAGCCCCAGCATTTT
>TRBD1|TRBV5-5|TRBJ2-7|.
CASSFGDRGYEQYF
TGTGCCAGCAGCTTTGGAGACAGGGGCTACGAGCAGTACTTC
>TRBD1|TRBV15|TRBJ1-4|once
CATSRWTGRDEKLFF
TGTGCCACCAGCAGATGGACAGGGCGGGATGAAAAACTGTTTTTT
>.|TRBV7-2|TRBJ1-6|.
CASSPLSSYNSPLHF
TGTGCCAGCAGCCCACTTAGCTCCTATAATTCACCCCTCCACTTT
>.|TRBV7-8|TRBJ2-7|.
CASSLVGYEQYF
TGTGCCAGCAGCCTCGTCGGTTACGAGCAGTACTTC
>TRBD1|TRBV27|TRBJ2-7|.
CASRDRAAYEQYF
TGTGCCAGCAGAGACAGGGCTGCCTACGAGCAGTACTTC
>.|TRBV6-5|TRBJ2-1|.
CASSVLLVSREQFF
TGTGCCAGCAGCGTCTTGCTAGTCTCTCGTGAGCAGTTCTTC